Below are 16 T cell receptor beta chains sequenced from a single sample in a study of T cells in Graves' hyperthyroidism and ophthalmopathy. Amplification of TCR beta CDR3 regions was performed using RNA transcripts as template. RT-PCR in the first round (using the HTBI primer set) targeted the TCR CDR3. TCRdb analysed the multiplex PCR reads with MiXCR anew, one entry per CDR3 protein. The table includes 300,000 or so distinct CDR3 sequences, 15% to 20% detected once. Material: blood. The receptors shown here come from a woman aged 50 to 60 with Graves' hyperthyroidism.

This chain connects TRBV6-4 to TRBJ1-2; D is unresolved. Trimming removed 6 bases from V and 5 bases from J, with 22 bases in between. The CDR3 contains 16 residues. Germline CDR1 is MRHNA and CDR2 is SNTAGT. The CDR3 loop is CASSSIAYGVPYGYTF. The CDR3 DNA is TGTGCCAGCAGCTCAATCGCATACGGAGTCCCATATGGCTACACCTTC.

V gene TRBV7-9 combines with J gene TRBJ2-5, with TRBD1 as a possible D gene (6 bases). From germline, CDR1 is SEHNR and CDR2 FQNEAQ (reference sequence). The CDR3 is 14 amino acids. Trimming left V 5 bases short and J 5 bases short, with 15 bases between. The CDR3 DNA reads TGTGCCAGCAGCGGCCCAGGGGCGGACGAGACCCAGTACTTC. Residues: CASSGPGADETQYF.

This clonotype was counted ten times or more. V usage is TRBV3-1 and J usage is TRBJ1-2; D gene unclear. There are 16 residues in the CDR3. CDR1 and CDR2 from the germline V gene are LGHDT and YNNKEL (reference sequence). V lost 1 base and J 1 base, leaving 13 bases between the germline ends. The CDR3 loop is CASSQVRPAGNYGYTF. The CDR3 DNA sequence: TGTGCCAGCAGCCAAGTTCGGCCGGCGGGTAACTATGGCTACACCTTC.

The sample holds many counts of this clonotype. The chain employs TRBV7-9 and TRBJ2-7; D not certain. The V end lost 10 bases, the J end lost 1 base, and 11 bases lay between the germline ends. Looked up from germline, CDR1 is SEHNR and CDR2 is FQNEAQ (reference sequence). CDR3 length: 12 amino acids. The DNA for the CDR3 is TGTGCCACCTCGGGCAGATCCTACGAGCAGTACTTC. It yields the protein CATSGRSYEQYF.

This clonotype was detected ten times or more. This rearrangement joins TRBV6-1 to TRBJ2-5; 7 bases are shared with TRBD2. Trimming cost V 5 bases and J 5 bases; bases outside gene matches: 8. Per germline, CDR1 MNHNS and CDR2 SASEGT. The CDR3 loop spans 14 amino acids. The CDR3 loop is CASSQGYGGETQYF. CDR3 coding DNA: TGTGCCAGCAGTCAAGGATACGGGGGGGAGACCCAGTACTTC.

This clonotype was seen a few times. The chain has TRBV9 and TRBJ2-2; 7 nucleotides agree with TRBD1. This CDR3 is 17 amino acids long. The J segment lost 1 base and the V segment lost 3 bases, leaving 9 bases of the junction unmatched. Germline V lookup: CDR1 SGDLS, CDR2 YYNGEE. As DNA, the CDR3 is TGTGCCAGCAGCGACGCCGGGACAGTAAAGAACACCGGGGAGCTGTTTTTT. This gives the protein CASSDAGTVKNTGELFF. Filled out from reference TRBV9 and TRBJ2-2, the complete variable domain reads DSGVTQTPKHLITATGQRVTLRCSPRSGDLSVYWYQQSLDQGLQFLIQYYNGEERAKGNILERFSAQQFPDLHSELNLSSLELGDSALYFCASSDAGTVKNTGELFFGEGSRLTVL.

By sample share, this clonotype is medium-sized. DNA for the CDR3: TGCGCCAGCAGCTTGAACACGAACAATGAGCAGTTCTTC. It codes for CASSLNTNNEQFF. The rearrangement joins TRBV5-1 to TRBJ2-1; D remains ambiguous. The germline CDR1 and CDR2 sequences are SGHRS and YFSETQ. The V end was cut by 1 base, the J end by 5 bases, with 7 bases between. The length of the CDR3 is 13 residues. The full variable domain, in which reference TRBV5-1 and TRBJ2-1 provide the parts outside the CDR3, is KAGVTQTPRYLIKTRGQQVTLSCSPISGHRSVSWYQQTPGQGLQFLFEYFSETQRNKGNFPGRFSGRQFSNSRSEMNVSTLELGDSALYLCASSLNTNNEQFFGPGTRLTVL.

The rearrangement joins TRBV20-1 to TRBJ1-6; 7 bases are shared with TRBD1. With 3 bases clipped from V and 5 bases from J, the junction kept 4 bases outside the gene matches. The CDR3 has 14 residues. Germline V gene data show CDR1 as DFQATT and CDR2 as SNEGSKA (reference sequence). The CDR3 DNA reads as TGCAGTGCTAGTGGGACAGCTAATAATTCACCCCTCCACTTT. This sequence encodes CSASGTANNSPLHF.

This clonotype has a count of ten or more. The chain has TRBV2 and TRBJ2-5, with D possibly being TRBD1 (5 bases). The V gene's germline CDR1 is SNHLY and CDR2 FYNNEI. Between the trimmed V and J ends, which lost 6 bases and 1 base, there was a span of 9 bases. CDR3 size: 13 residues. CDR3 sequence (DNA): TGTGCCAGCAGCGAGCAGGGCCAAGAGACCCAGTACTTC. Protein: CASSEQGQETQYF.

This chain joins TRBV27 and TRBJ1-1, with TRBD1 identical over 9 bases. There are 17 residues in the CDR3. Germline CDR1 MNHEY, CDR2 SMNVEV (reference sequence). V lost 5 bases to trimming and J lost 1 base; unmatched junction nucleotides: 11. The CDR3 loop is CASSTRWPTGGNTEAFF. CDR3 in DNA: TGTGCCAGCAGTACCCGTTGGCCGACAGGGGGGAACACTGAAGCTTTCTTT.

This clonotype was seen at least ten times. V and J are TRBV27 and TRBJ2-5; tentative D call: TRBD2 (5 bases). Looked up from germline, CDR1 is MNHEY and CDR2 is SMNVEV (reference sequence). This CDR3 contains 14 residues. V shed 6 bases and J shed 5 bases, with 16 bases lying between them. CDR3 DNA: TGTGCCAGCAGCCACCTGCCGACGGGGGAGACCCAGTACTTC. Protein: CASSHLPTGETQYF.

This clonotype was counted many times. The chain carries TRBV6-2 or TRBV6-3 and TRBJ2-1, with 12 bases aligning to TRBD2. The CDR3 extends over 19 amino acids. Per germline, CDR1 MNHEY and CDR2 SVGEGT. The J segment lost 5 bases and the V segment lost 2 bases, leaving 13 bases of the junction unmatched. The CDR3 is CASSYLTSGGSSLNNEQFF. The CDR3, as DNA: TGTGCCAGCAGTTACCTTACTAGCGGGGGGTCCAGCCTTAACAATGAGCAGTTCTTC.

The chain links TRBV10-2 to TRBJ1-2; no clear D. Trimming took 2 bases from V and 6 from J, leaving 10 bases between them. Germline V lookup: CDR1 WSHSY, CDR2 SAAADI. The CDR3 covers 13 residues. The CDR3 nucleotides are TGCGCCAGCAGTGAGCGGGGTAATGATGGCTACACCTTC. Its translation: CASSERGNDGYTF.

This rearrangement joins TRBV7-3 to TRBJ2-7; D is unresolved. The DNA end is a closer match to TRBJ2-1, so the J assignment may be wrong. CDR3 length equals 15 residues. Germline values: CDR1 SGHTA, CDR2 FQGTGA. The CDR3 region is CASSLLPGSTYEQFF. For the CDR3, the DNA is TGTGCCAGCAGCCTACTTCCAGGCAGCACCTACGAGCAGTTCTTC.

The chain couples TRBV6-1 to TRBJ2-3; 7 bases fit TRBD1. The CDR3 sequence is 15 residues long. Germline-derived CDR1 and CDR2 are MNHNS and SASEGT. J lost 7 bases, V lost 0 bases, and 7 bases had no gene match. CDR3 nucleotides: TGTGCCAGCAGTGAAGCGCCGGGACAGCCTTATACGCAGTATTTT. This gives the protein CASSEAPGQPYTQYF.

V usage is TRBV28 and J usage is TRBJ1-3; D unresolved. Deletions cut 5 bases from V and 0 bases from J, with 5 bases between. This CDR3 has 13 residues. The V gene's germline CDR1 is MDHEN and CDR2 SYDVKM. The CDR3 is CASSRHSGNTIYF. The CDR3 DNA reads TGTGCCAGCAGTAGACACTCTGGAAACACCATATATTTT.